This T cell receptor (beta chain) was sequenced in a study of PD-1 blockade in classical Hodgkin lymphoma. Background on the study: Patients were dosed intravenously with nivolumab at 3 mg/kg every 2 weeks. Study observations and caveats: Reports described newly diagnosed patients as having lower baseline TCR diversity than healthy donors. The CD4+ diversity rise by C4D1 was clearest in complete responders.

Worth noting for this clone: Its matching antigen is unknown.

Profiled with immunoSEQ multiplex PCR; TCRdb holds only in-frame clones, not every one. Here the sample spans 28,000 or so clones, around 64% being singletons. CDR1 is MNHEY and CDR2 is SMNVEV in the germline V gene (reference sequence). The CDR3 is 15 amino acids. V was clipped by 5 bases and J by 7 bases; unmatched bases: 6. Each patient's relapse followed autologous stem cell transplantation, and brentuximab vedotin exposure varied. The patients, who had relapsed/refractory classical Hodgkin lymphoma, achieved best responses of complete response, partial response or progressive disease. The chain joins TRBV27 to TRBJ1-4; 11 bases line up with TRBD1. The sample consisted of peripheral blood mononuclear cells (PBMCs), taken before the second cycle of nivolumab. The receptor was isolated from a human donor with classical Hodgkin lymphoma. CDR3 nucleotide sequence: TGTGCCAGCAGTGGACAGGGGGCGCGGGGTGAAAAACTGTTTTTT. Protein: CASSGQGARGEKLFF.